This T cell receptor (beta chain) was retrieved from a study of radiotherapy plus CTLA-4 blockade in lung cancer. Study in general: Disease control was present in more than 25% of patients, and objective responses in around 20%. Whole-study results and caveats: Researchers report tumor-derived TCR clones expanding in blood after radiotherapy plus ipilimumab.

Chemo-refractory metastatic non-small-cell lung cancer patients received focal radiation with ipilimumab CTLA-4 blockade. The protocol was immunoSEQ multiplex PCR, while the TCRdb copy is restricted to in-frame clones and leaves out a portion. The sample holds roughly 98,000 clones, around 86% seen once. Germline assignment: CDR1 MGHRA and CDR2 YSYEKL. V dropped 3 bases and J dropped 0; count of bases not matched to a gene: 6. The CDR3 is made up of 16 amino acids. Note on this clone: Its antigen is not known.

This chain connects TRBV4-1 to TRBJ2-7; 9 bases match TRBD2. The sequence came from a human donor with non-small cell lung cancer that progressed on radiotherapy plus ipilimumab. The specimen comprised peripheral blood, sampled from a patient treated with radiotherapy plus ipilimumab. CDR3 protein: CASSQGTSRNSYEQYF. The CDR3 DNA sequence: TGCGCCAGCAGCCAGGGGACTAGCCGGAACTCCTACGAGCAGTACTTC.